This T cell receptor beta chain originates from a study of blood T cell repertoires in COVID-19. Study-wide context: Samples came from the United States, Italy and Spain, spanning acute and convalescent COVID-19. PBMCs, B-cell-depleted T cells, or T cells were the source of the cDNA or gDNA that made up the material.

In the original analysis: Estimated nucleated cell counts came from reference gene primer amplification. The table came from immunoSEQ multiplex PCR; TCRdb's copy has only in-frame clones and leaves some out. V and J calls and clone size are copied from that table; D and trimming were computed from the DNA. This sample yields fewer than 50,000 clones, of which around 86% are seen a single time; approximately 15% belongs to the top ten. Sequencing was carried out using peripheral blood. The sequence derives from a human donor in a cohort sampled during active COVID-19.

Written as DNA, the CDR3 is TGTGCCAGCAGCCCCCGGACAGTCGACACTGAAGCTTTCTTT. Its protein product is CASSPRTVDTEAFF. V gene TRBV7-8 combines with J gene TRBJ1-1; possible D gene TRBD1, 6 bases. CDR3 size: 14 residues. Germline CDR1 and CDR2: SGHVS and FQNEAQ. V gave up 5 bases and J gave up 3 bases, with 13 bases separating them.